This passage covers 8 T cell receptor beta chains from one sample sequenced in a study of beta chain features in type 1 diabetes (dated by TCRdb to between 2018 and 2020). These receptors lack a known antigen. What the authors observed across the whole study: Type 1 diabetes patients showed a moderate but significant shortening of TCRB CDR3 length in all four CD4+ subsets.

The method behind the library was the immunoSEQ multiplex PCR assay. The entire isolated RNA was reverse transcribed using the High Capacity cDNA Reverse Transcription Kit, and thus expressed TCRB transcripts were sequenced. TCRdb mirrors the immuneACCESS table, restricted to in-frame sequences. Some clones are absent from its copies; in checked studies, under half trace to an unresolved V gene, and the reason for the others is unknown. This sample lists 640,000 or so clones; around 15% were detected once. Clones ranked in the top ten supply less than 0.025% of the sample. Sequenced: naive CD4+ T cells from blood. Taken with the paper, the label for cell subset or site translates to: true naive CD4+ T cells. The receptors derive from a man younger than 35 with type 1 diabetes.

DNA of the CDR3: TGTGCCAGCAGCTTAGATTGGGAGGGCTACACCTTC. Translation gives CASSLDWEGYTF. The chain uses TRBV7-6 and TRBJ1-2; D gene unclear. From germline, CDR1 is SGHVS and CDR2 FNYEAQ. This CDR3 has 12 residues. The V end lost 1 base, the J end lost 8 bases, and 8 bases lay between the germline ends.

This clone turned up a few times. The chain couples TRBV5-1 to TRBJ2-7, with 7 nucleotides matching TRBD1. The CDR3 sequence is 14 residues long. Trimming took 1 base from V and 5 from J; bases not matched to a gene: 6. CDR1 and CDR2 from the germline V gene are SGHRS and YFSETQ. The CDR3 is CASSLTGVINEQYF. In nucleotides, the CDR3 is TGCGCCAGCAGCTTGACAGGGGTGATCAACGAGCAGTACTTC.

This clone was counted between two and nine times. This chain connects TRBV30 to TRBJ2-5; no definite D call. Germline V gene lookup returns CDR1 GTSNPN and CDR2 SVGIG (reference sequence). This CDR3 is 14 amino acids long. Trimming pared 8 bases from V and 5 bases from J, leaving 21 bases between. The CDR3 reads CALSVGGGGETQYF. The CDR3 coding sequence is TGTGCCCTGTCCGTGGGCGGTGGTGGGGAGACCCAGTACTTC.

The V call is TRBV4-2, the J call TRBJ1-2; 8 bases agree with TRBD1. Germline V lookup: CDR1 LGHNA, CDR2 YNFKEQ. Trimming at V came to 2 bases and at J to 8 bases, leaving 10 bases not matched to a gene. CDR3 length: 15 residues. The CDR3 DNA reads as TGTGCCAGCAGCCAATCGGGACAGGCGATTTGGGGCTACACCTTC. It yields the protein CASSQSGQAIWGYTF.

This clone has more than one count but fewer than ten. The rearrangement joins TRBV4-1 to TRBJ1-1, with D hard to call. The CDR3 is made up of 14 amino acids. Trimming pared 4 bases from V and 4 bases from J, leaving 13 bases between. Germline V gene data show CDR1 as MGHRA and CDR2 as YSYEKL. The CDR3 DNA reads as TGCGCCAGCAGCCCCCTCGGAGGGCTCACTGAAGCTTTCTTT. Protein product: CASSPLGGLTEAFF.

The chain uses TRBV6-6 and TRBJ1-2; 8 bases fit TRBD1. V was pared by 5 bases and J by 8 bases, with 7 bases of the junction left unmatched. Germline CDR1 reads MNHNY; CDR2 reads SVGAGI (reference sequence). This CDR3 comprises 13 residues. The CDR3 is CASSTDRVEGYTF. CDR3 DNA: TGTGCCAGCAGTACGGACAGGGTAGAAGGCTACACCTTC.

The J gene is TRBJ1-2, the V gene TRBV19; D gene uncertain. This CDR3 contains 11 residues. Deletions cut 3 bases from V and 7 bases from J, with 6 bases between. Per the germline V gene, CDR1 is LNHDA and CDR2 is SQIVND (reference sequence). In nucleotides, the CDR3 is TGTGCCAGTAGTATGGAGCGTGGCTACACCTTC. Protein: CASSMERGYTF.

In this sample, this clone turned up a few times. The chain carries TRBV6-6 and TRBJ1-6; 10 bases match TRBD1. This CDR3 contains 14 residues. V lost 8 bases to trimming and J lost 9 bases; unmatched junction nucleotides: 7. Germline values: CDR1 MNHNY, CDR2 SVGAGI (reference sequence). The DNA for the CDR3 is TGTGCCAGCGGATCAGACAGGGGGCTTTCACCCCTCCACTTT. It codes for CASGSDRGLSPLHF.